The subject of this entry is one TCR beta chain. Time point given: pretreatment peripheral blood. J lost 6 bases, V lost 6 bases, and 7 bases had no gene match. Germline V gene sequence: CDR1 SGHRS, CDR2 YFSETQ. The length of the CDR3 is 14 residues. Here immunoSEQ multiplex PCR was the method, and the copy in TCRdb shows in-frame clones only, minus some. The sample holds 33,000 or so clones, roughly four fifths seen once. The entry originates in a study of PD-L1 blockade in urothelial cancer. The rearrangement uses TRBV5-1 and TRBJ2-2, with 8 bases lining up with TRBD1. The source of this sequence is a man aged 55 to 70 with urothelial cancer. Sequences were derived from PBMCs, sampled around atezolizumab (anti-PD-L1) treatment. DNA of the CDR3: TGCGCCAGCACTTGGACAGGGATGGCCGGGGAGCTGTTTTTT. Its protein product is CASTWTGMAGELFF. Full variable domain (missing parts from reference TRBV5-1 and TRBJ2-2): KAGVTQTPRYLIKTRGQQVTLSCSPISGHRSVSWYQQTPGQGLQFLFEYFSETQRNKGNFPGRFSGRQFSNSRSEMNVSTLELGDSALYLCASTWTGMAGELFFGEGSRLTVL.